This TCR beta chain emerged from a study of CD8 T cells in Susac syndrome (dated by TCRdb to the late 2010s). General notes on the study: Repertoire sequencing was used to test whether CD8+ T cell activation and differentiation in Susac syndrome was antigen driven. CD8+ T cell repertoire clonality was compared between more than ten healthy donors, roughly 14 Susac syndrome patients and around 15 multiple sclerosis patients.

RNA was extracted using the RNeasy kit, and about 0.45 to 1 microgram was reverse transcribed with random hexamers. TCR beta CDR3 regions were amplified with the immunoSEQ multiplex PCR assay covering 54 Vbeta and 13 Jbeta segments. Bias from PCR amplification was corrected by using a synthetic template baseline for primer optimization and for computational correction. The original pipeline was this. Reads were assigned to V, D and J genes according to IMGT and analyzed in immunoSEQ Analyzer, with only productive sequences retained. Clonality was calculated as one minus the Shannon entropy normalized by log2 of the number of productive unique sequences. For each patient and control, public and private clones were evaluated within the 100 most prevalent clones. Clones were defined as Susac-specific when absent from the healthy and MS cohorts, from about 1,100 published viral clones and from other ImmuneACCESS disease sequences. TCRdb handled the public reads itself, with Q25 trimming in fastp and clone calling in MiXCR, and kept productive beta chains. Each record represents a unique CDR3 protein, reported with the most common genes and DNA among its rows. The V and J calls shown here were made by TCRdb, not taken from the authors' results. The sample table holds approximately 200,000 distinct CDR3 sequences, of which roughly 92% were seen once. The top ten clonotypes cover about 0.12% of the sample.

The paper's findings and limits, for the study overall: The TCR sequencing and HLA analysis was acknowledged to have included a relatively small number of individuals.

Peripheral blood CD8+ and CD4+ T cells from healthy donors, Susac syndrome patients and multiple sclerosis patients were profiled using high-throughput TCR beta sequencing. The multiple sclerosis controls were treatment-naive patients whose relapsing-remitting disease, either stable or active, fulfilled the revised McDonald criteria. Bulk CD8+ and CD4+ T cells were purified by magnetic negative isolation, whereas CD8+ TEMRA cells were enriched by FACS. Blood was collected in EDTA tubes and processed within 24 hours, with PBMCs isolated through density gradient centrifugation. PBMCs intended for TCR sequencing were cryopreserved in liquid nitrogen and were subsequently thawed in a 37 degrees C water bath. The sorted or isolated CD4+, CD8+ and CD8+ TEMRA cells had a purity of 90% or higher. The germline V gene (reference sequence) supplies CDR1 MNHEY and CDR2 SMNVEV. At the junction V is shortened by 6 bases and J by 3 bases, with 18 bases in between. Taken from cysteine to phenylalanine, the CDR3 has 16 residues. Left in the record is the CDR3 DNA by itself, 48 bases read in frame from the first base.

On this clonotype: Its cognate antigen has yet to be identified. No per-base quality is available; no much larger clone lies one base away.

The chain is made from TRBV27 and TRBJ2-1; the D gene is not confidently resolved. The TCR originated in a human donor with multiple sclerosis. The sample consisted of CD8+ T cells from PBMCs. The CDR3 sequence is CASRLIGSGFYNEQFF. The bases read TGTGCCAGCAGGCTCATAGGAAGTGGATTCTACAATGAGCAGTTCTTC.